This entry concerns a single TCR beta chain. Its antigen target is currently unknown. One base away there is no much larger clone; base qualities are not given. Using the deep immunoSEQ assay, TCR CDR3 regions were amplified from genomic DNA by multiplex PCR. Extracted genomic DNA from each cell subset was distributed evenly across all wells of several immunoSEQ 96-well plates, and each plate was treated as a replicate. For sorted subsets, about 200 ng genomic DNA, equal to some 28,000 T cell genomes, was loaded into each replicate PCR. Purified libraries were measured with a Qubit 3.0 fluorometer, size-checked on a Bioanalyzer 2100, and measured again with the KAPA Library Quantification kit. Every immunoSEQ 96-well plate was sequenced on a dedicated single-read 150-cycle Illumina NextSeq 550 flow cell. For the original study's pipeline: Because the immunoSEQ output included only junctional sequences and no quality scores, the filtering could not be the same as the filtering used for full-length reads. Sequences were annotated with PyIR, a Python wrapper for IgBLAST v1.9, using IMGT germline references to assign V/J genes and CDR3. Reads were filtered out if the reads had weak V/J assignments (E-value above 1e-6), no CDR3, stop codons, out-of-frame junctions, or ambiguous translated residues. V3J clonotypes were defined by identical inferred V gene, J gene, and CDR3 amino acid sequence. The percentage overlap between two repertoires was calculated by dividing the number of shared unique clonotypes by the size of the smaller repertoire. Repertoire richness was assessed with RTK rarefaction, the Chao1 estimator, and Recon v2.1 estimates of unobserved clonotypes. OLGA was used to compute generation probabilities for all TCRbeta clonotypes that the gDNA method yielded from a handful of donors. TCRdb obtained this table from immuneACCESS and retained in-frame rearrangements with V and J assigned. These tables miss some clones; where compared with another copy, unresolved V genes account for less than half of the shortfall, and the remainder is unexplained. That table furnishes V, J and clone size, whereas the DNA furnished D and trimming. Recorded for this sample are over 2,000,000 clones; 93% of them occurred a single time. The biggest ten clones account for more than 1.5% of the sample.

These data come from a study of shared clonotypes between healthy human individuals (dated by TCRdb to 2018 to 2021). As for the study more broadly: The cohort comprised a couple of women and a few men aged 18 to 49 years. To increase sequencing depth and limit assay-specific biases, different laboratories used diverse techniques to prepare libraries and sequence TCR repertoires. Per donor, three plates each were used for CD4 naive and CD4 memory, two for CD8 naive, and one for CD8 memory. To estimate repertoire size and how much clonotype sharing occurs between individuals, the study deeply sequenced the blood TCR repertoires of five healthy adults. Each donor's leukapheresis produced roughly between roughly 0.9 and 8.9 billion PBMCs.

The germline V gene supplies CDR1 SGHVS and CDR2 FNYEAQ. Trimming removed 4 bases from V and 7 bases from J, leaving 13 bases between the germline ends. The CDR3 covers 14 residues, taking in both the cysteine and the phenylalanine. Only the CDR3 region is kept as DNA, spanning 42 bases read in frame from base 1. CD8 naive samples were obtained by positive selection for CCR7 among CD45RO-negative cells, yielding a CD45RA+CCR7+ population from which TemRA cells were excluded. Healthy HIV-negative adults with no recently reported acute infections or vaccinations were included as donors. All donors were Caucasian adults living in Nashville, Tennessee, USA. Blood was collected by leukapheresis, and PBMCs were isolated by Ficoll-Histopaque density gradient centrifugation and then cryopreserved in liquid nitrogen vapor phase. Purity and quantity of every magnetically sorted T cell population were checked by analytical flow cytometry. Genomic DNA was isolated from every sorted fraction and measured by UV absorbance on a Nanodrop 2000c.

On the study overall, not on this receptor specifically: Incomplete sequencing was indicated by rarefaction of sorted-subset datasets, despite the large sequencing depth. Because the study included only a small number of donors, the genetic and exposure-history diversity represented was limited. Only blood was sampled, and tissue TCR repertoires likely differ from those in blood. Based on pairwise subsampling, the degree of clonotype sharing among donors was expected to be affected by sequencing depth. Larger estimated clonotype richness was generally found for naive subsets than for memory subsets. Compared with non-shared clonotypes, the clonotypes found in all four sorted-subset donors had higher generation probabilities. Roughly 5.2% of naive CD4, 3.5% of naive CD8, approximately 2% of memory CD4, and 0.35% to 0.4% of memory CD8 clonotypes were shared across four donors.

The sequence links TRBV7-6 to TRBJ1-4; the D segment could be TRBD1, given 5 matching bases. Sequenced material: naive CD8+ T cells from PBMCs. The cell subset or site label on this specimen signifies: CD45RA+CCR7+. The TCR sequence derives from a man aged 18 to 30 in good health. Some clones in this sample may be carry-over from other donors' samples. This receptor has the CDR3 CASSSRGGVEKLFF. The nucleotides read TGTGCCAGCAGCTCCCGTGGGGGGGTTGAAAAACTGTTTTTT.